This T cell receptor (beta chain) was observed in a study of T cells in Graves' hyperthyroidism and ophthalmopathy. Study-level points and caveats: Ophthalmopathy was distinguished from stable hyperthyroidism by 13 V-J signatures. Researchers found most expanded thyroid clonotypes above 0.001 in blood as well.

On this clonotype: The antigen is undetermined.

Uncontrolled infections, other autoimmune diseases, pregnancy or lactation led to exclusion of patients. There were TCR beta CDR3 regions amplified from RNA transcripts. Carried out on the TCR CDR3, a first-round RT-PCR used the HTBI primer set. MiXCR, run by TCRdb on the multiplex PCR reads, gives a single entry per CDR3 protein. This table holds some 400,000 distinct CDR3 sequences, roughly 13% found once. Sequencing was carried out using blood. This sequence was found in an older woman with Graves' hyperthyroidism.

CDR3 protein: CASSQGDRVGLPLHF. The CDR3 DNA follows: TGTGCCAGCAGCCAAGGGGACCGGGTTGGTCTCCCCCTCCACTTT. The chain recombines TRBV14 with TRBJ1-6; D is perhaps TRBD1 (5 bases). Trimming removed 1 base at V and 13 bases at J, with 17 bases between. The CDR3 loop spans 15 amino acids. Germline V gene sequence: CDR1 SGHDN, CDR2 FVKESK. The full variable domain, its missing parts supplied by reference TRBV14 and TRBJ1-6, is EAGVTQFPSHSVIEKGQTVTLRCDPISGHDNLYWYRRVMGKEIKFLLHFVKESKQDESGMPNNRFLAERTGGTYSTLKVQPAELEDSGVYFCASSQGDRVGLPLHFGNGTRLTVT.